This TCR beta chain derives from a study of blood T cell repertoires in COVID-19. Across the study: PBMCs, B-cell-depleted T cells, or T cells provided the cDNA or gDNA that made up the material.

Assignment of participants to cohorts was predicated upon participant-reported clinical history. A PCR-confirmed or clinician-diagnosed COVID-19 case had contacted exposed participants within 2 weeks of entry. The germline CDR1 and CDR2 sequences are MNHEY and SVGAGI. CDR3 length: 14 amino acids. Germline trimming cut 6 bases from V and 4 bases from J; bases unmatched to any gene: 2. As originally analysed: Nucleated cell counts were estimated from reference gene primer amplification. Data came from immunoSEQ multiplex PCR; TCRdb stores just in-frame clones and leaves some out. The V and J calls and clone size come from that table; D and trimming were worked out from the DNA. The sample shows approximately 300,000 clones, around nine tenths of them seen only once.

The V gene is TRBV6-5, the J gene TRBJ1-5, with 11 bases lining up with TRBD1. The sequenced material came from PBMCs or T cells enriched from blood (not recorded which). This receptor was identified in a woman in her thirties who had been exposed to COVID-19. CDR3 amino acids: CASRGTGGNQPQHF. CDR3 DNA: TGTGCCAGCAGGGGGACAGGGGGGAATCAGCCCCAGCATTTT.